The text below deals with one T cell receptor (beta chain). Its specificity is unknown. Primers: 60 Vbeta forward and 13 Jbeta reverse. TCRdb's copy holds only in-frame clones and misses some; the assay was immunoSEQ multiplex PCR. Seen here are around 180,000 clones, over 70% observed once, and the top ten hold about 1.5%. In nominal health when sampled, donors likely had unrecorded immune exposures nonetheless. The data were obtained in a study of cytomegalovirus exposure and HLA in healthy donors. Germline trimming cut 6 bases from V and 3 bases from J; bases unmatched to any gene: 7. The CDR3 loop spans 14 amino acids. CDR1 and CDR2 (germline): MNHEY, SVGAGI. Overall study findings and caveats: Presence/absence comparisons presumed near-even sequencing depth among donors.

The sequencing sample was made of PBMCs. The V and J genes are TRBV6-5 and TRBJ2-7, with 8 bases identical to TRBD2. This TCR was sampled from a woman younger than 45 in good health and CMV-seropositive. The chain's CDR3 is CASRDSGTSYEQYF. DNA of the CDR3: TGTGCCAGCAGGGATTCCGGGACTAGCTACGAGCAGTACTTC.